This passage covers 6 T cell receptor beta chains from one sample sequenced in a study of blood T cell repertoires in COVID-19. Clones were read by immunoSEQ multiplex PCR, and TCRdb kept only the in-frame ones, dropping some. The table records over 100,000 clones, approximately 91% of them present only once. The sequencing sample was made of peripheral blood. The receptor source for this set is a human donor in a cohort sampled during active COVID-19.

The rearrangement joins TRBV5-6 to TRBJ1-5; D uncertain. Germline CDR1 is SGHDT and CDR2 is YYEEEE. V was cut by 4 bases and J by 6 bases, with 11 bases left in between. CDR3 size: 13 residues. The CDR3 spells CASSAGRAQPQHF. The CDR3 DNA follows: TGTGCCAGCAGCGCCGGGAGGGCTCAGCCCCAGCATTTT. Drawing the rest from reference TRBV5-6 and TRBJ1-5, the complete variable domain is DAGVTQSPTHLIKTRGQQVTLRCSPKSGHDTVSWYQQALGQGPQFIFQYYEEEERQRGNFPDRFSGHQFPNYSSELNVNALLLGDSALYLCASSAGRAQPQHFGDGTRLSIL.

J is TRBJ1-6 and V is TRBV28; 8 bases line up with TRBD1. The CDR3 has 14 residues. V lost 4 bases, J lost 10 bases, and 6 bases stayed unmatched. Germline assignment: CDR1 MDHEN and CDR2 SYDVKM. The chain's CDR3 is CASSSGQGGSPLHF. The CDR3 DNA sequence: TGTGCCAGCAGTTCCGGACAGGGAGGGTCACCCCTCCACTTT. Supplemented by reference TRBV28 and TRBJ1-6, the full variable domain reads DVKVTQSSRYLVKRTGEKVFLECVQDMDHENMFWYRQDPGLGLRLIYFSYDVKMKEKGDIPEGYSVSREKKERFSLILESASTNQTSMYLCASSSGQGGSPLHFGNGTRLTVT.

The genes are TRBV7-2 and TRBJ2-7, with 12 bases fitting TRBD1. In germline, CDR1 is SGHTA, CDR2 FQGNSA. J lost 4 bases, V lost 1 base, and 5 bases had no gene match. CDR3 size: 16 residues. DNA of the CDR3: TGTGCCAGCAGCTTAGGTGGGACAGGGGGCTTTTACGAGCAGTACTTC. Translation: CASSLGGTGGFYEQYF.

This clone was recorded only once. The chain has TRBV7-3 and TRBJ2-3; 7 bases are shared with TRBD2. The trim removed 4 bases at V and 6 bases at J, leaving 10 bases unmatched. The CDR3 has 15 amino acids. Germline loops: CDR1 SGHTA, CDR2 FQGTGA. The CDR3 nucleotides read TGTGCCAGCAGCTCAATAGCGGGTATGGGGGATACGCAGTATTTT. It yields the protein CASSSIAGMGDTQYF.

CDR3 loop: CASSTGTIGGSPLHF. In nucleotides, the CDR3 is TGTGCCAGCAGCACCGGGACAATCGGCGGCTCACCCCTCCACTTT. The gene calls are TRBV5-4 and TRBJ1-6; D is possibly TRBD1 (6 bases). Trimming removed 4 bases at V and 10 bases at J, with 18 bases between. Germline loops: CDR1 SGHNT, CDR2 YYREEE (reference sequence). The CDR3 length is 15 residues.

V gene TRBV18 combines with J gene TRBJ1-2; 7 bases fit TRBD1. The germline CDR1 and CDR2 sequences are KGHSH and LQKENI. The CDR3 runs to 15 residues. The ends lost 1 base at V and 2 bases at J; junction bases unmatched: 4. CDR3 sequence (DNA): TGTGCCAGCTCACCACAAGGACAGGCCAACTATGGCTACACCTTC. This gives the protein CASSPQGQANYGYTF.